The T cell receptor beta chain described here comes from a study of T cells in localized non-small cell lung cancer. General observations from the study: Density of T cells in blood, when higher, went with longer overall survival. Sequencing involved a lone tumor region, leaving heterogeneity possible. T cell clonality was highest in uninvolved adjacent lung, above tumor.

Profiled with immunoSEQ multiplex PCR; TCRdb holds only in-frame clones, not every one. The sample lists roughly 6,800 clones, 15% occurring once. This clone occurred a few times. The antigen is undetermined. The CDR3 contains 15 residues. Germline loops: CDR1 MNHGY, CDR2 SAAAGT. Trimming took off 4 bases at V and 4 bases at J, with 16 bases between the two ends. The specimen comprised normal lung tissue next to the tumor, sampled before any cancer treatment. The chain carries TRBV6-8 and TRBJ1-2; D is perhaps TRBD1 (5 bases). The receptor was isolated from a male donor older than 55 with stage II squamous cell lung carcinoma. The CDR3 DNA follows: TGTGCCAGCAGTTCCACAGGAGGAACGGGCTATGGCTACACCTTC. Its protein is CASSSTGGTGYGYTF.